Presented here are 10 T cell receptor beta chains from one specimen sequenced in a study of T cells in Graves' hyperthyroidism and ophthalmopathy. There were TCR beta CDR3 regions amplified from RNA transcripts. When the TCR CDR3 underwent first-round RT-PCR, the HTBI primer set was used. Each CDR3 protein gets one entry after TCRdb re-called the multiplex PCR reads with MiXCR. The sample holds roughly 250,000 distinct CDR3 sequences, roughly 14% seen once. The specimen sequenced was blood. The source of these receptors is a woman in her 40s with Graves' hyperthyroidism that later progressed to Graves' ophthalmopathy.

This rearrangement joins TRBV4-1 to TRBJ2-1, with D perhaps matching TRBD2 (5 bases). CDR1 and CDR2 (germline): MGHRA, YSYEKL. Between the trimmed V and J ends, which lost 1 base and 6 bases, there was a span of 7 bases. The CDR3 is 13 amino acids. CDR3 loop: CASSQGTLNEQFF. The CDR3 bases are TGCGCCAGCAGCCAAGGGACTCTCAATGAGCAGTTCTTC.

V gene TRBV28 combines with J gene TRBJ2-1; perhaps TRBD1 as D (6 bases). Germline CDR1 reads MDHEN; CDR2 reads SYDVKM. The CDR3 totals 14 residues. V was trimmed by 6 bases and J by 3 bases, leaving 12 bases between them. In nucleotides, the CDR3 is TGTGCCAGCAGCTCCTACAGGGTCTACAATGAGCAGTTCTTC. It encodes CASSSYRVYNEQFF. The whole variable domain, filled in from reference TRBV28 and TRBJ2-1, reads DVKVTQSSRYLVKRTGEKVFLECVQDMDHENMFWYRQDPGLGLRLIYFSYDVKMKEKGDIPEGYSVSREKKERFSLILESASTNQTSMYLCASSSYRVYNEQFFGPGTRLTVL.

This clonotype showed up many times. The chain joins TRBV24-1 to TRBJ2-1; D may be TRBD1 (5 bases). CDR1 is KGHDR and CDR2 is SFDVKD in the germline V gene. With 1 base removed from V and 9 bases from J, the gap between germline ends came to 9 bases. The CDR3 contains 13 residues. CDR3 residues: CATSDLRGGEQFF. The CDR3 DNA follows: TGTGCCACCAGTGATTTAAGGGGCGGTGAGCAGTTCTTC.

This clonotype was detected many times. This rearrangement joins TRBV20-1 to TRBJ2-3; D remains ambiguous. Trimming removed 6 bases at V and 2 bases at J, with 3 bases between. Per the germline V gene, CDR1 is DFQATT and CDR2 is SNEGSKA (reference sequence). The CDR3 has 10 amino acids. CDR3 region: CSAYTDTQYF. CDR3 coding DNA: TGCAGTGCCTACACAGATACGCAGTATTTT.

This clonotype has a single count. This chain joins TRBV19 and TRBJ2-7; D gene uncertain. V lost 3 bases to trimming and J lost 1 base, with 10 bases between them. This CDR3 spans 14 amino acids. Germline V CDR1 and CDR2: LNHDA, SQIVND (reference sequence). The CDR3 region is CASSMTRQSYEQYF. The CDR3 nucleotides read TGTGCCAGTAGTATGACTCGCCAGTCCTACGAGCAGTACTTC.

A few counts support this clonotype. The chain uses TRBV5-1 and TRBJ2-1; D is perhaps TRBD2 (6 bases). Trimming took 4 bases from V and 7 from J, leaving 15 bases between them. The CDR3 covers 14 residues. The germline gives CDR1 SGHRS, CDR2 YFSETQ. DNA of the CDR3: TGCGCCAGCAGCCTTTGGAGCGGGCGAAATGAGCAGTTCTTC. It codes for CASSLWSGRNEQFF.

In its sample, this clonotype was seen many times. The chain carries TRBV19 and TRBJ2-3; D ambiguous. V was clipped by 6 bases and J by 0 bases, with 7 bases between them. Per the germline V gene, CDR1 is LNHDA and CDR2 is SQIVND (reference sequence). The CDR3 has 13 residues. The CDR3 region has the DNA TGTGCCAGTAGGATGGAGAGCACAGATACGCAGTATTTT. Protein: CASRMESTDTQYF.

In its sample, this clonotype was seen many times. The chain is built from TRBV6-5 and TRBJ1-1; D is uncertain. V was pared by 0 bases and J by 6 bases, with 11 bases between. Germline-derived CDR1 and CDR2 are MNHEY and SVGAGI. The CDR3 totals 14 residues. As DNA, the CDR3 is TGTGCCAGCAGTTACTCAGAGGGCCCATCTGAAGCTTTCTTT. Translation: CASSYSEGPSEAFF.

With regard to this clonotype: A much larger clone lies one base from this, so it may be a read error. The chain carries TRBV30 and TRBJ1-5, with D possibly matching TRBD1 (6 bases). CDR1 and CDR2 (germline): GTSNPN, SVGIG (reference sequence). CDR3 length: 13 amino acids. The ends were cut back, 1 base at V and 7 bases at J, with 11 bases in the middle. The CDR3: CAWSGEGGQPQHF. The CDR3 DNA reads TGTGCCTGGAGTGGCGAGGGGGGACAGCCCCAGCATTTT.

Many counts were recorded for this clonotype. The chain employs TRBV28 and TRBJ2-5; possible D gene TRBD1, 5 bases. The CDR3 loop spans 12 amino acids. Germline CDR1 reads MDHEN; CDR2 reads SYDVKM. Trimming pared 6 bases from V and 7 bases from J, leaving 12 bases between. CDR3 DNA sequence: TGTGCCAGCAGCCGACCGCAGGGGACCCAGTACTTC. Translating gives CASSRPQGTQYF.